Presented here are 13 T cell receptor beta chains from one specimen sequenced in a study of shared T cell receptors in the human thymus. The table came from immunoSEQ multiplex PCR; TCRdb's copy has only in-frame clones and leaves some out. In the table there are roughly 710,000 clones, 70% to 90% of which are singletons. The sample was also reused in another study, on human thymus T cells.

Sequencing used thymocytes. These receptors all come from a girl under three years old with a congenital heart defect.

The rearrangement joins TRBV11-1 to TRBJ2-3, with a possible D match to TRBD2 (5 bases). The germline gives CDR1 SGHAT, CDR2 FQDESV (reference sequence). The ends were cut back, 3 bases at V and 0 bases at J, with 10 bases in the middle. CDR3 size: 15 residues. CDR3 sequence: CASSLDWLSTDTQYF. Here the CDR3 DNA reads TGTGCCAGCAGCTTGGACTGGCTAAGCACAGATACGCAGTATTTT.

This chain joins TRBV27 and TRBJ1-5; D remains unclear. This CDR3 region has 14 residues. In germline, CDR1 is MNHEY, CDR2 SMNVEV (reference sequence). V lost 6 bases, J lost 4 bases, and 13 bases lay in between. This chain's CDR3 is CASRGRLLNQPQHF. In nucleotides, the CDR3 is TGTGCCAGCAGGGGCAGGTTGTTAAATCAGCCCCAGCATTTT.

The rearrangement joins TRBV5-8 to TRBJ1-2, with 7 bases lining up with TRBD1. The trim removed 4 bases at V and 4 bases at J, leaving 4 bases unmatched. The CDR3 contains 13 residues. The germline gives CDR1 SGHTS, CDR2 YDEGEE. The CDR3 region is CASSLDRTYGYTF. For the CDR3, the DNA is TGTGCCAGCAGCCTGGACAGGACCTATGGCTACACCTTC. Using reference TRBV5-8 and TRBJ1-2 for the parts outside the CDR3, the full variable domain is EAGVTQSPTHLIKTRGQQATLRCSPISGHTSVYWYQQALGLGLQFLLWYDEGEERNRGNFPPRFSGRQFPNYSSELNVNALELEDSALYLCASSLDRTYGYTFGSGTRLTVV.

CDR3 sequence reads: CATSRLDGAGGSQNTEAFF. The CDR3 nucleotides read TGCGCCACCTCCAGATTGGACGGGGCAGGGGGTTCTCAGAACACTGAAGCTTTCTTT. The chain has TRBV5-1 and TRBJ1-1, with 7 bases that match TRBD1. The CDR3 contains 19 residues. V lost 9 bases to trimming and J lost 1 base; unmatched junction nucleotides: 24. The germline CDR1 and CDR2 sequences are SGHRS and YFSETQ.

V and J are TRBV10-2 and TRBJ2-7, with TRBD1 identical over 7 bases. V lost 4 bases, J lost 3 bases, and 18 bases stayed unmatched. The V gene's germline CDR1 is WSHSY and CDR2 SAAADI. The CDR3 totals 18 residues. The CDR3 DNA follows: TGCGCCAGCAGTGGGGTTCTTGGGGTAGGGACAGAGCACTACGAGCAGTACTTC. Translating it yields CASSGVLGVGTEHYEQYF.

The chain combines TRBV15 with TRBJ2-1; D not resolved. Trimming cost V 5 bases and J 2 bases, with 13 bases left between them. From germline, CDR1 is LNHNV and CDR2 YYDKDF (reference sequence). The CDR3 runs to 15 residues. In nucleotides, the CDR3 is TGTGCCACCAGCCTTCGGGTAGGCGCCTACAATGAGCAGTTCTTC. Its protein is CATSLRVGAYNEQFF.

The chain uses TRBV19 and TRBJ2-3, with no clear D. This CDR3 is 15 amino acids long. CDR1 LNHDA and CDR2 SQIVND come from the germline V gene (reference sequence). Trimming shortened V by 3 bases and J by 2 bases, and 12 bases separated the two germline ends. In nucleotides, the CDR3 is TGTGCCAGTAGTATCAGAGGAAAACCCACAGATACGCAGTATTTT. Encoded protein: CASSIRGKPTDTQYF.

V usage is TRBV19 and J usage is TRBJ1-1; 8 bases line up with TRBD1. Germline V gives CDR1 LNHDA, CDR2 SQIVND (reference sequence). V was pared by 5 bases and J by 5 bases, with 13 bases of the junction left unmatched. CDR3 length: 16 residues. CDR3 protein: CASSCGGRGPGTEAFF. CDR3 coding DNA: TGTGCCAGTAGTTGTGGGGGCAGGGGGCCGGGGACTGAAGCTTTCTTT.

This clone came up a few times. Here the CDR3 reads CASSHFGVNTEAFF. The CDR3 DNA follows: TGTGCCAGCAGTCACTTCGGGGTGAACACTGAAGCTTTCTTT. This chain uses TRBV14 with TRBJ1-1; no definite D call. Germline V CDR1 and CDR2: SGHDN, FVKESK. This CDR3 comprises 14 residues. V shed 6 bases and J shed 0 bases, with 11 bases lying between them.

The chain carries TRBV5-8 and TRBJ1-2; tentative D call: TRBD1 (5 bases). Germline loops: CDR1 SGHTS, CDR2 YDEGEE. The CDR3 has 13 residues. V was pared by 2 bases and J by 4 bases, with 9 bases between. This chain's CDR3 is CASSFQGFYGYTF. The CDR3 DNA follows: TGTGCCAGCAGCTTCCAGGGTTTCTATGGCTACACCTTC.

The CDR3 protein is CASSPWDRGQYGYTF. The CDR3 DNA reads TGCGCCAGCAGCCCCTGGGACAGGGGGCAATATGGCTACACCTTC. This chain uses TRBV5-1 with TRBJ1-2, with TRBD1 matching 12 bases. The CDR3 consists of 15 residues. V lost 4 bases to trimming and J lost 5 bases; unmatched junction nucleotides: 6. Germline loops: CDR1 SGHRS, CDR2 YFSETQ.

This clone was picked up a small number of times. The chain links TRBV5-1 to TRBJ1-1; no clear D. The CDR3 totals 13 residues. Trimming removed 10 bases at V and 1 base at J, with 14 bases between. Germline assignment: CDR1 SGHRS and CDR2 YFSETQ. Here the CDR3 reads CARTTPRNTEAFF. The CDR3, as DNA: TGCGCCCGTACGACACCAAGGAACACTGAAGCTTTCTTT.

The gene calls are TRBV4-3 and TRBJ1-2, with 7 positions matching TRBD1. The germline gives CDR1 LGHNA, CDR2 YSLEER. V was clipped by 0 bases and J by 4 bases; unmatched bases: 14. This CDR3 spans 18 amino acids. The CDR3 loop is CASSQDQGGQAFSYGYTF. CDR3 sequence (DNA): TGCGCCAGCAGCCAAGATCAGGGCGGACAGGCGTTCTCCTATGGCTACACCTTC.